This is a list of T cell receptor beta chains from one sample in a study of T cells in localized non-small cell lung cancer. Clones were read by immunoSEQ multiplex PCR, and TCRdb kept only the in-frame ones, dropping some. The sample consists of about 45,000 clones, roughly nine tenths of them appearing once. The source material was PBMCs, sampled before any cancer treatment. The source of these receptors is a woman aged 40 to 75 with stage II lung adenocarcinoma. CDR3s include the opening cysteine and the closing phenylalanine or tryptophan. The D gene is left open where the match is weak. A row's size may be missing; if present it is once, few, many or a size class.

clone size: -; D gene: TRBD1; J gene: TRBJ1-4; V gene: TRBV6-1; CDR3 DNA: TGTGCCAGCAGTGAAGGACGGGCGCGGACAGGGGGCAATGAAAAACTGTTTTTT; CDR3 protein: CASSEGRARTGGNEKLFF
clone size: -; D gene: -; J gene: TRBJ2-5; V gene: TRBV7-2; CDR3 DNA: TGTGCCAGCAGCTTAGCCCAACTAGCTGGAGAGACCCAGTACTTC; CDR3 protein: CASSLAQLAGETQYF
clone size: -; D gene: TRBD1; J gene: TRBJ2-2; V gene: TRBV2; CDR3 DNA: TGTGCCAGCAGTTTAGGACAGGCCGGGGAGCTGTTTTTT; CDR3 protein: CASSLGQAGELFF
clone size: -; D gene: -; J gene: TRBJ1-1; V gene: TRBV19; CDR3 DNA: TGTGCCAGTAGTATAGAAAAGGGACTGAACACTGAAGCTTTCTTT; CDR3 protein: CASSIEKGLNTEAFF
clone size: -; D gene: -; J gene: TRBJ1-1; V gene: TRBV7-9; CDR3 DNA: TGTGCCAGCAGCTTCGACAGAATGAACACTGAAGCTTTCTTT; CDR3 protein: CASSFDRMNTEAFF
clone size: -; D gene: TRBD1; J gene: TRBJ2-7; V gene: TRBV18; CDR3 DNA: TGTGCCAGCTCACCAACACGGGACAGCTACGAGCAGTACTTC; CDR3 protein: CASSPTRDSYEQYF
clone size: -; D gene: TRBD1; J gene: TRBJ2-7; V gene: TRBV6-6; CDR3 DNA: TGTGCCAGCAGCCCGGGACAGGGGAGGGCCTACGAGCAGTACTTC; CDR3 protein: CASSPGQGRAYEQYF
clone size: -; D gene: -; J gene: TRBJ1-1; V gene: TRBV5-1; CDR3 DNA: TGCGCCAGCAGCTTGGAGACAGCTAATGAAGCTTTCTTT; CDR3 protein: CASSLETANEAFF
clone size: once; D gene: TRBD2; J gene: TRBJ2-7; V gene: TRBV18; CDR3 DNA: TGTGCCAGCTCACCAGTCCGGAGATTAGCGGGTGGTACCGAACGATCCTACGAGCAGTACTTC; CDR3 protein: CASSPVRRLAGGTERSYEQYF
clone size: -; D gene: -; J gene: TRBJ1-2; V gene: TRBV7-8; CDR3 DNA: TGTGCCAGCAGCTTAACGGAAAACTATGGCTACACCTTC; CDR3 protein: CASSLTENYGYTF
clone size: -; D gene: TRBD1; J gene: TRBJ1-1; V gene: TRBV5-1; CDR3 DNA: TGCGCCAGCAGCATACGAGGGGACAGGATATACACTGAAGCTTTCTTT; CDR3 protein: CASSIRGDRIYTEAFF
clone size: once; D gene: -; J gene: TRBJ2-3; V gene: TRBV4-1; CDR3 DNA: TGCGCCAGCAGCCAACTGCCCCTCGGTTTTGGGGTAGGAGATACGCAGTATTTT; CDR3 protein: CASSQLPLGFGVGDTQYF
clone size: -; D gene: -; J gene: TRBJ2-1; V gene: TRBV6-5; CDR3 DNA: TGTGCCAGCGGAAGGGGGGGGAAGTACAATGAGCAGTTCTTC; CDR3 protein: CASGRGGKYNEQFF
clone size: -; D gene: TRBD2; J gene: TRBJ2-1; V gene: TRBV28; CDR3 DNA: TGTGCCAGCAGTTTACTACTTACTAGCGGGTACCATAGAAACTCCTACAATGAGCAGTTCTTC; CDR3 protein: CASSLLLTSGYHRNSYNEQFF
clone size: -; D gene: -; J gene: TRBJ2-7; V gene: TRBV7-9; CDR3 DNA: TGTGCCAGCAGCTCCACGGGACTGACCTACGAGCAGTACTTC; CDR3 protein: CASSSTGLTYEQYF
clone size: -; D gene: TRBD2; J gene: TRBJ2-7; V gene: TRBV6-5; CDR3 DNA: TGTGCCAGCAGTTACCCGGCGGGGGGTCACTACGAGCAGTACTTC; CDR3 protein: CASSYPAGGHYEQYF
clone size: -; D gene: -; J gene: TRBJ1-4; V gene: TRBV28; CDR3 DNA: TGTGCCAGCAGTACAACCCGGACAGCAACTAATGAAAAACTGTTTTTT; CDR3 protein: CASSTTRTATNEKLFF
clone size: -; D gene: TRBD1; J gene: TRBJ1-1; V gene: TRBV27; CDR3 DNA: TGTGCCAGCAGTTACAGGGGCTCGAACACTGAAGCTTTCTTT; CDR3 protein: CASSYRGSNTEAFF
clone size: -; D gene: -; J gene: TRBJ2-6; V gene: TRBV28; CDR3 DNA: TGTGCCAGCAGTTTATTTGCAGCTGGGGCCAACGTCCTGACTTTC; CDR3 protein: CASSLFAAGANVLTF
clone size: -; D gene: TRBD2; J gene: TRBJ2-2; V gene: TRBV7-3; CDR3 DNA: TGTGCCAGCAGCCCTCTAGCGGGGGGGCCACGCACCGGGGAGCTGTTTTTT; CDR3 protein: CASSPLAGGPRTGELFF
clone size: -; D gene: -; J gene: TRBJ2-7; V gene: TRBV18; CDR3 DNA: TGTGCCAGCTCACCACCGGGACTCCCCTACGAGCAGTACTTC; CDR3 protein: CASSPPGLPYEQYF
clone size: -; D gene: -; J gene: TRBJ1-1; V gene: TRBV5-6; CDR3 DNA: TGTGCCAGCAGCCTACGTCCCCGGTCGAACACTGAAGCTTTCTTT; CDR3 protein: CASSLRPRSNTEAFF
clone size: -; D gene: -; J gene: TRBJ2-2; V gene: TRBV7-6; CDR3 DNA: TGTGCCAGCAGCTTAGATTCCACCATCGAGGGGGAGCTGTTTTTT; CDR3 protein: CASSLDSTIEGELFF
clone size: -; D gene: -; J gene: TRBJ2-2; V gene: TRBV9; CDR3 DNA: TGTGCCAGCAGCCCCCAGGGGCTCTGGACCGGGGAGCTGTTTTTT; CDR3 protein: CASSPQGLWTGELFF
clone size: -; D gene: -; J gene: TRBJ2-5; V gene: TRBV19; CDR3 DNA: TGTGCCAGTAGTAACCTCAGAGGCGGGGAGACCCAGTACTTC; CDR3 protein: CASSNLRGGETQYF
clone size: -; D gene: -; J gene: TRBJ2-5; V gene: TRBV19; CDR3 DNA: TGTGCCAGTAGTTCGGACAGGGAGGGACGTGAGACCCAGTACTTC; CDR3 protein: CASSSDREGRETQYF
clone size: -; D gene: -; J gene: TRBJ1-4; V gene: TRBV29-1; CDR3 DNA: TGCAGCGTCGGCACGGGGGGACTTAATGAAAAACTGTTTTTT; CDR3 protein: CSVGTGGLNEKLFF
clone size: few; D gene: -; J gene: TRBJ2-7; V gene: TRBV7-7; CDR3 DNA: TGTGCCAGCAGCTTACCCGGGCCACCATCGACAGATCCCTACGAGCAGTACTTC; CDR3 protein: CASSLPGPPSTDPYEQYF
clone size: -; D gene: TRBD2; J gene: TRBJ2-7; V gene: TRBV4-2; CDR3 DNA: TGTGCCAGCAGCCAAGAGGCGGGACTAGCGGTTTACGAGCAGTACTTC; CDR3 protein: CASSQEAGLAVYEQYF
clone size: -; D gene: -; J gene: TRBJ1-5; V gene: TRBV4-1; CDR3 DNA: TGCGCCAGCAGTCGGGGTCTTGGCAATCAGCCCCAGCATTTT; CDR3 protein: CASSRGLGNQPQHF
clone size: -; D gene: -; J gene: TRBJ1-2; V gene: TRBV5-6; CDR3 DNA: TGTGCCAGCAGCTTGGTCGGGACGCCAACCTATGGCTACACCTTC; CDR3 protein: CASSLVGTPTYGYTF
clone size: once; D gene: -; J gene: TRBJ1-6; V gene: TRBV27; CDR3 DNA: TGTGCCAGCAGTTTAGACCCCCTGTTTCGGTCACCCCTCCACTTT; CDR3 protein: CASSLDPLFRSPLHF
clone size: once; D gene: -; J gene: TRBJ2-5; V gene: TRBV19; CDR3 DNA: TGTGCCAGTAGTATTGGGGGACAAGGGAGTTGGGAGACCCAGTACTTC; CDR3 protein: CASSIGGQGSWETQYF
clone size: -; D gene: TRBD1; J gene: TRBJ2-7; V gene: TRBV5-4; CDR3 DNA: TGTGCCAGCAGCTTGATCGGACAGGGAAGGCAGTACTTC; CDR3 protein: CASSLIGQGRQYF
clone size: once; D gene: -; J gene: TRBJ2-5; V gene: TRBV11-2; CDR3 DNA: TGTGCCAGCAGCCCCCCGGCCCCTAACCAAGAGACCCAGTACTTC; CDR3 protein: CASSPPAPNQETQYF
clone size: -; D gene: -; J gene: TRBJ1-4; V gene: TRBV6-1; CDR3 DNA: TGTGCCAGCAGAGGGACTACTAATGAAAAACTGTTTTTT; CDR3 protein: CASRGTTNEKLFF
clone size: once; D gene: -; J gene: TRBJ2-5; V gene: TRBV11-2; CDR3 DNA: TGTGCCAGCAGCTTAGGGGCCCACCAAGCGGAGACCCAGTACTTC; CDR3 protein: CASSLGAHQAETQYF
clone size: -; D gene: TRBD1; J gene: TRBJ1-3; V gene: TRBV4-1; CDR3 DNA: TGCGCCAGCAGCCCCAGGGGGCAGTCTGGAAACACCATATATTTT; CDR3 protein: CASSPRGQSGNTIYF
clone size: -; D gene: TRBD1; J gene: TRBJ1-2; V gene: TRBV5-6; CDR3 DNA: TGTGCCAGCAGCTCGTTGGGACAGGACGGTGGGTATGGCTACACCTTC; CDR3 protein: CASSSLGQDGGYGYTF
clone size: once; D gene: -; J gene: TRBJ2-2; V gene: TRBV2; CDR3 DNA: TGTGCCAGCAGAAATGGACTAAACACCGGGGAGCTGTTTTTT; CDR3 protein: CASRNGLNTGELFF
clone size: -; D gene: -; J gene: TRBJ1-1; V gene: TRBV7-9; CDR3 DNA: TGTGCCAGCAGCTTACTGACGGCGGGGAACACTGAAGCTTTCTTT; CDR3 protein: CASSLLTAGNTEAFF
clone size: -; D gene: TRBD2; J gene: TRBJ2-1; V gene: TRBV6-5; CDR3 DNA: TGTGCCAGCAGGCTAGCGGGAGGGTCCTACAATGAGCAGTTCTTC; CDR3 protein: CASRLAGGSYNEQFF
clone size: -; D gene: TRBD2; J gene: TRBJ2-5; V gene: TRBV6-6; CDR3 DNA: TGTGCCAGCAGTCGTAGCGGGGAAGAGACCCAGTACTTC; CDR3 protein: CASSRSGEETQYF
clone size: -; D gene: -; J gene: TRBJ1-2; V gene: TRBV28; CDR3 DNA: TGTGCCAGCAGTTTATGGGAGGGAGGCTATGGCTACACCTTC; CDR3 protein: CASSLWEGGYGYTF
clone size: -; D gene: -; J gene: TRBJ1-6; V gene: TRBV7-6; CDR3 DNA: TGTGCCAGCAGCTCAGAGGAGGGTCGAGATTCACCCCTCCACTTT; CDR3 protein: CASSSEEGRDSPLHF
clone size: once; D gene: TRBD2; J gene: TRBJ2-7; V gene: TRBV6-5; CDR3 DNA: TGTGCCAGCAGTTACGTGAGCGGGAGTAACTACGAGCAGTACTTC; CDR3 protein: CASSYVSGSNYEQYF
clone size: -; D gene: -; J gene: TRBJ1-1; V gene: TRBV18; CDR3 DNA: TGTGCCAGCTCACCCAGGACGGAACCCACTGAAGCTTTCTTT; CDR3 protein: CASSPRTEPTEAFF
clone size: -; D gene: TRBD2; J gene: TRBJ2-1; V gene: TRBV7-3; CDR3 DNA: TGTGCCAGCAGCTTAACAGCGGCTAGCGGGGGGGCCGAGCAGTTCTTC; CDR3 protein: CASSLTAASGGAEQFF
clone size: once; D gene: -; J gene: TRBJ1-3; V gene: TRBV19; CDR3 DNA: TGTGCCAGTAGTATAAGGGCCTCCGGAAACACCATATATTTT; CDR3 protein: CASSIRASGNTIYF
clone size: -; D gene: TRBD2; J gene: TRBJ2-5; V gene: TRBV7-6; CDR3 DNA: TGTGCCAGCAGCAAGAGCGGGGTCCAAGAGACCCAGTACTTC; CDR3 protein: CASSKSGVQETQYF
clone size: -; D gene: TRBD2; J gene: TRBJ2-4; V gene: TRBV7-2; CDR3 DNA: TGTGCCAGCAGCTTAGCGGGAGGGATCCGGCGGGCCAAAAACATTCAGTACTTC; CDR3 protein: CASSLAGGIRRAKNIQYF
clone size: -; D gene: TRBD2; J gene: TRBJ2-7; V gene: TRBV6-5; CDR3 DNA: TGTGCCAGCAGTACCCCCGGCGGGAGCTCCTACGAGCAGTACTTC; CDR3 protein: CASSTPGGSSYEQYF
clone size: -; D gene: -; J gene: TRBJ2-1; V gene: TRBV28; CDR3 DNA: TGTGCCAGCAGTTTGTATGGGTTCAATGAGCAGTTCTTC; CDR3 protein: CASSLYGFNEQFF
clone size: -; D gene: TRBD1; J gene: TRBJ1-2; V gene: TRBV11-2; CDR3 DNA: TGTGCCAGCAGCGTCGGGACAGGGGATGGCTACACCTTC; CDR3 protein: CASSVGTGDGYTF
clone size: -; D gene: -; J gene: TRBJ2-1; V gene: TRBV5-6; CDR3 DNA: TGTGCCAGCAGCTTGATGGTTCAGGACGAGGTAGGTGAGCAGTTCTTC; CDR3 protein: CASSLMVQDEVGEQFF
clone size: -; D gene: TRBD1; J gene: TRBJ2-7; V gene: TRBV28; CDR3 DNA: TGTGCCAGCAGATTAACCGGGACAGGGGGTTACGAGCAGTACTTC; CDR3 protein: CASRLTGTGGYEQYF
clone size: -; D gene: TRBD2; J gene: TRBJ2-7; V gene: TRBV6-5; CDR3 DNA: TGTGCCAGCAGTCGCGGGAGCTCCTACGAGCAGTACTTC; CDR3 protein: CASSRGSSYEQYF
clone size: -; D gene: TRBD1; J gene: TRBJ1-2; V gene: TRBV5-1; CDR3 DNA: TGCGCCAGCAACTTGGAAGGGGGCCACTATGGCTACACCTTC; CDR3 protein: CASNLEGGHYGYTF
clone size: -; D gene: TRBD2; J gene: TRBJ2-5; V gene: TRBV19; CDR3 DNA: TGTGCCAGTAGGCTAGCGGGAGCCCAAGAGACCCAGTACTTC; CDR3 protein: CASRLAGAQETQYF